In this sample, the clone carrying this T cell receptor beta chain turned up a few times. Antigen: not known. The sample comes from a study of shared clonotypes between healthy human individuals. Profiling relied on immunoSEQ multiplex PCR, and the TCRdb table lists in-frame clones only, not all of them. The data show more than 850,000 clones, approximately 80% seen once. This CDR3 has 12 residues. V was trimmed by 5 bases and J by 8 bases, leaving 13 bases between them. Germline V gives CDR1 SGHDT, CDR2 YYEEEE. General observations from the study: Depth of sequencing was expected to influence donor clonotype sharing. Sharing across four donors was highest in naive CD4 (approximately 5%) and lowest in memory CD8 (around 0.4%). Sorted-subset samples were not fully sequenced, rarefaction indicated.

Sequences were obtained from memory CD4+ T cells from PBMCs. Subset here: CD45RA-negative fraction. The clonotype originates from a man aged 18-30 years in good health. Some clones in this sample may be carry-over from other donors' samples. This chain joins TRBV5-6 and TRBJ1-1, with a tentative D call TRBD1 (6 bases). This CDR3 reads CASSSTTGEAFF. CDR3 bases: TGTGCCAGCAGTTCGACGACAGGAGAAGCTTTCTTT.